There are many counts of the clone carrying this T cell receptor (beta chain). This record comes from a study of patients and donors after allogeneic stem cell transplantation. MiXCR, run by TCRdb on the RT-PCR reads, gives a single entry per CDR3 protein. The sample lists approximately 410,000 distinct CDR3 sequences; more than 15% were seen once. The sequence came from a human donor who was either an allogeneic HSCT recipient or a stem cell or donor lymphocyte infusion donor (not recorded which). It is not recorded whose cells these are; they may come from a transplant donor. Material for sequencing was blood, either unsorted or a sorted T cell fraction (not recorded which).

CDR3: CSARQAKNGELFF. Written as DNA, the CDR3 is TGCAGCGCCAGACAGGCTAAGAACGGGGAGCTGTTTTTT. The chain carries TRBV29-1 and TRBJ2-2, with D possibly TRBD1 on 6 matching bases. V lost 7 bases and J 7 bases, leaving 16 bases between the germline ends. Per germline, CDR1 SQVTM and CDR2 ANQGSEA. The CDR3 contains 13 residues.